One sample yielded the 9 T cell receptor beta chains listed below, sequenced in a study of shared clonotypes between healthy human individuals. Clones were sequenced by immunoSEQ multiplex PCR, and TCRdb holds only the in-frame ones, with some missing. The sample has some 1.1 million clones, 70% to 85% seen once. Source material: memory CD4+ T cells from PBMCs. Subset noted: CD45RA-negative fraction. All receptors derive from a man aged 18 to 29 in good health. Some clones in this sample may be carry-over from other donors' samples.

The gene calls are TRBV7-9 and TRBJ1-3, with a possible D match to TRBD1 (6 bases). With 2 bases removed from V and 2 bases from J, the gap between germline ends came to 13 bases. The V gene's germline CDR1 is SEHNR and CDR2 FQNEAQ (reference sequence). This CDR3 has 16 amino acids. This CDR3 reads CASSLRQGNPGNTIYF. CDR3 coding DNA: TGTGCCAGCAGCTTACGGCAGGGGAACCCTGGAAACACCATATATTTT.

The gene calls are TRBV13 and TRBJ2-7, with D perhaps matching TRBD2 (7 bases). Germline lookup yields CDR1 PRHDT and CDR2 FYEKMQ (reference sequence). The length of the CDR3 is 16 residues. Trimming cost V 5 bases and J 3 bases, with 20 bases left between them. This chain's CDR3 is CASSLWRGGEVYEQYF. The DNA for the CDR3 is TGTGCCAGCAGCCTTTGGAGGGGGGGAGAAGTCTACGAGCAGTACTTC. Full variable domain (outside the CDR3, taken from reference TRBV13 and TRBJ2-7): AAGVIQSPRHLIKEKRETATLKCYPIPRHDTVYWYQQGPGQDPQFLISFYEKMQSDKGSIPDRFSAQQFSDYHSELNMSSLELGDSALYFCASSLWRGGEVYEQYFGPGTRLTVT.

J is TRBJ2-3 and V is TRBV9, with 10 bases lining up with TRBD2. The CDR3 contains 16 residues. From germline, CDR1 is SGDLS and CDR2 YYNGEE. J lost 0 bases, V lost 3 bases, and 4 bases had no gene match. The CDR3 protein is CASSALTSGSTDTQYF. The CDR3 DNA is TGTGCCAGCAGCGCCTTGACTAGCGGGAGCACAGATACGCAGTATTTT.

This clone was found once. This chain joins TRBV28 and TRBJ1-2; maybe TRBD1 (5 bases). The germline gives CDR1 MDHEN, CDR2 SYDVKM. Trimming took off 3 bases at V and 4 bases at J, with 18 bases between the two ends. The CDR3 is 16 amino acids. The CDR3 region is CASSLSGRGLAYGYTF. CDR3 nucleotides: TGTGCCAGCAGTTTGAGTGGAAGGGGCCTTGCCTATGGCTACACCTTC.

This chain uses TRBV5-1 with TRBJ1-4; tentatively, D is TRBD1 (6 bases). The CDR3 runs 15 residues. Germline V lookup: CDR1 SGHRS, CDR2 YFSETQ. V was cut by 4 bases and J by 4 bases, with 14 bases left in between. Here the CDR3 DNA reads TGCGCCAGCAGCAGAACCGGGACACATAATGAAAAACTGTTTTTT. This gives the protein CASSRTGTHNEKLFF.

The chain is built from TRBV18 and TRBJ2-1; a possible D gene is TRBD2 (5 bases). The length of the CDR3 is 16 residues. The V and J ends lost 1 base and 0 bases respectively, with 10 bases between them. In germline, CDR1 is KGHSH, CDR2 LQKENI. In DNA, the CDR3 is TGTGCCAGCTCACCACTAGCGTCTACCTCCTACAATGAGCAGTTCTTC. Amino acids: CASSPLASTSYNEQFF.

This clone was counted once. The V gene is TRBV18, the J gene TRBJ2-1; 12 bases agree with TRBD2. The CDR3 length is 15 residues. V shed 4 bases and J 7 bases; nucleotides not matched to a gene: 5. Germline CDR1 reads KGHSH; CDR2 reads LQKENI. The CDR3 region has the DNA TGTGCCAGCTCACTGTCTAGCGGGAGGGTTAATGAGCAGTTCTTC. Its protein is CASSLSSGRVNEQFF.

The chain links TRBV5-1 to TRBJ2-3; the match to TRBD2 covers 11 bases. Unmatched junction bases numbered 10, after V lost 5 bases and J lost 5 bases. Germline V CDR1 and CDR2: SGHRS, YFSETQ. The CDR3 is made up of 16 amino acids. This CDR3 reads CASRRSRGLAEDTQYF. CDR3 bases: TGCGCCAGCAGACGTTCCCGGGGACTAGCGGAAGATACGCAGTATTTT. Using reference TRBV5-1 and TRBJ2-3 for the parts outside the CDR3, the full variable domain is KAGVTQTPRYLIKTRGQQVTLSCSPISGHRSVSWYQQTPGQGLQFLFEYFSETQRNKGNFPGRFSGRQFSNSRSEMNVSTLELGDSALYLCASRRSRGLAEDTQYFGPGTRLTVL.

This sequence joins TRBV25-1 and TRBJ2-6; weak D call: TRBD1 (6 bases). In germline, CDR1 is MGHDK, CDR2 SYGVNS. The germline V and J ends were trimmed by 3 bases and 3 bases, with 9 bases remaining between them. The CDR3 totals 15 residues. CDR3 nucleotides: TGTGCCAGCAGTGACACAGGGTATGGGGCCAACGTCCTGACTTTC. Translating gives CASSDTGYGANVLTF.